Each of the 8 T cell receptor beta chains below was sequenced from the same sample in a study of T cell responses to AZD1222 COVID-19 vaccine. Sequencing used immunoSEQ multiplex PCR; TCRdb keeps in-frame clones, though not all of them. The sample lists some 80,000 clones; 90% were seen once. The starting material was peripheral blood, obtained 28 days after the second AZD1222 dose. These receptor sequences come from an adult who received the AZD1222 COVID-19 vaccine.

This sequence joins TRBV29-1 and TRBJ1-1; D remains unclear. V was clipped by 5 bases and J by 1 base, with 11 bases between them. This CDR3 is 13 amino acids long. Germline CDR1 and CDR2: SQVTM and ANQGSEA. The CDR3 protein is CSVKYYGNTEAFF. DNA for the CDR3: TGCAGCGTTAAGTACTACGGGAACACTGAAGCTTTCTTT.

V usage is TRBV5-8 and J usage is TRBJ1-2, with a tentative D call TRBD1 (6 bases). The CDR3 is 13 residues long. CDR1 SGHTS and CDR2 YDEGEE come from the germline V gene. The V and J ends lost 2 bases and 2 bases respectively, with 7 bases between them. The CDR3 spells CASSFGGNYGYTF. The CDR3 nucleotides are TGTGCCAGCAGCTTTGGGGGCAACTATGGCTACACCTTC.

The J gene is TRBJ1-1, the V gene TRBV6-2 or TRBV6-3, with a weak D call TRBD1 (5 bases). With 0 bases removed from V and 5 bases from J, the gap between germline ends came to 10 bases. Germline V lookup: CDR1 MNHEY, CDR2 SVGEGT. The CDR3 runs 14 residues. CDR3 coding DNA: TGTGCCAGCAGTTACTCTCGGGGGGTTACTGAAGCTTTCTTT. Translated, it gives CASSYSRGVTEAFF.

This chain uses TRBV10-3 with TRBJ2-2, with TRBD2 matching 10 bases. CDR1 and CDR2 (germline): ENHRY, SYGVKD. The CDR3 runs to 20 residues. J lost 0 bases, V lost 3 bases, and 13 bases had no gene match. CDR3 amino acids: CAISDWTGRSGGANTGELFF. CDR3 coding DNA: TGTGCCATCAGTGATTGGACAGGGAGGAGCGGGGGGGCGAACACCGGGGAGCTGTTTTTT.

Here the CDR3 DNA reads TGTGCCAGCAGCCGCGAGGGGTTGGACACTGAAGCTTTCTTT. Protein: CASSREGLDTEAFF. This chain joins TRBV6-5 and TRBJ1-1; TRBD1 is a possible D gene (5 bases). Per the germline V gene, CDR1 is MNHEY and CDR2 is SVGAGI. Between the trimmed V and J ends, which lost 6 bases and 3 bases, there was a span of 14 bases. The length of the CDR3 is 14 residues.

This chain joins TRBV3-1 (or the pseudogene TRBV3-2) and TRBJ1-1; D is unresolved. V was cut by 3 bases and J by 3 bases, with 14 bases left in between. This CDR3 comprises 15 residues. In germline, CDR1 is LGHDT, CDR2 YNNKEL (reference sequence). In DNA, the CDR3 is TGTGCCAGCAGCCACCGGGAGAGACCTTACACTGAAGCTTTCTTT. Protein: CASSHRERPYTEAFF.

The chain carries TRBV14 and TRBJ2-3; 8 bases fit TRBD2. The CDR3 covers 17 residues. Germline CDR1 SGHDN, CDR2 FVKESK. V lost 3 bases and J lost 0; bases outside the gene matches: 8. The CDR3 spells CASSHPPGLVSTDTQYF. The CDR3 nucleotides read TGTGCCAGCAGCCACCCGCCGGGACTAGTTAGCACAGATACGCAGTATTTT.

The chain combines TRBV10-3 with TRBJ1-1; TRBD1 might be the D (5 bases). The CDR3 contains 14 residues. Germline V CDR1 and CDR2: ENHRY, SYGVKD. Trimming removed 2 bases at V and 3 bases at J, with 10 bases between. The CDR3 region is CAISEQGRDTEAFF. DNA for the CDR3: TGTGCCATCAGTGAGCAGGGACGCGACACTGAAGCTTTCTTT.